This TCR beta chain is drawn from a study of PD-L1 blockade in urothelial cancer. The overall study: The researchers analyzed blood 3 weeks (second dose) and 6 weeks after treatment start.

As to time point: peripheral blood 6 weeks after treatment start. The diagnosis in patients was locally advanced or metastatic urothelial carcinoma. This table comes from immunoSEQ multiplex PCR, and its TCRdb copy is limited to in-frame clones, with some not included. The sample lists about 40,000 clones; about 86% were seen once. This CDR3 is 16 amino acids long. The V gene's germline CDR1 is SGHAT and CDR2 FQNNGV. Trimming at V came to 4 bases and at J to 3 bases, leaving 10 bases not matched to a gene. This specimen was PBMCs, taken around atezolizumab (anti-PD-L1) treatment. The rearrangement links TRBV11-2 to TRBJ2-7; 9 bases line up with TRBD1. The TCR originated in a man aged 60 to 69 with urothelial cancer. The CDR3 spells CASSSIEGTGLYEQYF. CDR3 nucleotide sequence: TGTGCCAGCAGCTCGATCGAGGGGACAGGGCTCTACGAGCAGTACTTC.